A single T cell receptor (beta chain) is shown here with its context. Its antigen specificity is not known. Within one base of it there is no much larger clone, and no base qualities were kept. The data derive from a study of memory CD4+ T cells and cytomegalovirus serostatus (dated by TCRdb to between 2017 and 2020). With regard to the full study: The roughly 33 healthy Belgian adults in the cohort included 9 who were CMV seropositive and roughly 24 who were CMV seronegative. The study sequenced CD4+ memory TCRbeta repertoires of a Belgian cohort with known cytomegalovirus serostatus to replicate a published TCR-based CMV serostatus classifier.

The investigation overall reported the following: For CMV serostatus prediction, a median bootstrapped AUC of 0.95 was reached with the original framework, and a median bootstrapped AUC of about 0.89 was reached with a US-trained random forest. Of around 160 previously reported CMV-associated TCRbeta sequences, over 65 appeared in the CD4+ memory repertoires, each in one to five individuals. Only CD4+CD45RO+ memory cells were sequenced, in contrast to the original study, which included naive and memory CD4+ and CD8+ populations. Results were interpreted as suggesting that the CMV-associated TCR signature is largely present in the CD4+ memory repertoire. The original-framework classifier achieved a median bootstrapped AUC of about 0.94 with a 95% CI of 0.76-1.00 on the Belgian cohort.

Single viable CD3+CD4+CD8-CD45RO+ cells were sorted as memory CD4+ T cells on a FACSAria II. CMV serostatus was determined using a Roche Elecsys assay that detects serum IgG against CMV pp150, pp28, p38 and p52. After the samples were thawed, total CD4+ T cells were enriched through positive selection using CD4 magnetic microbeads. The samples came from a different study that was designed specifically to examine the CD4+ T cell memory repertoire. Peripheral blood mononuclear cells were isolated and cryopreserved following standard operating procedures; serum was stored at -80 °C. Staining used CD3-PerCP (BW264/56), CD4-APC (RPA-T4), CD45RO-PE (UCHT1) and CD8-Pacific Orange (3B5) antibodies, with Sytox blue excluding non-viable cells. The Quick-DNA Microprep Kit was used to extract genomic DNA from the sorted cells. Amplification of TCRbeta DNA was done with the immunoSEQ hsTCRbeta kit, following the protocol from the manufacturer. An Illumina MiSeq instrument was used to sequence the TCRbeta libraries. The study's processing was this. After out-of-frame sequences were removed, 2.4 million or so distinct TCRbeta sequences remained, averaging around 70,000 per individual. Two values were used to score each individual: the count of fewer than 200 previously reported CMV-associated TCRbeta sequences and the total count of productive distinct TCRbeta sequences. A beta-binomial model was reimplemented in Python, and scikit-learn random forests with default parameters were trained on data from the US cohort. On the Belgian cohort, classifier performance was reported as the median AUC, along with percentile confidence intervals, across 10,000 bootstrap iterations. TCRdb took over this immuneACCESS table, retaining in-frame rearrangements with V and J assigned. Such tables are incomplete; in checked studies, under half of the missing clones stem from an unresolved V gene, and the remainder is unexplained. V, J and clone size were drawn from that table, and D and trimming were deduced from the DNA. The sample data list about 56,000 clones, and about 80% of these were observed just once. Approximately 0.43% of the sample is held by the ten biggest clonotypes.

The source of this sequence is an adult in good health and CMV-seronegative. The sequenced material came from memory CD4+ T cells from blood.

CDR3 sequence: CASSLSPTQVAQYF. The nucleotide sequence is given as TGTGCCAGCAGCTTGTCGCCAACACAGGTGGCGCAGTATTTT. The sequence is built from TRBV5-8 and TRBJ2-3; 5 matching bases give a weak D call of TRBD1. In the germline V gene, CDR1 corresponds to SGHTS and CDR2 to YDEGEE. V and J lose 1 base and 10 bases, and a span of 16 bases separates them. The CDR3, cysteine through phenylalanine, is 14 amino acids long. Only the CDR3 portion is preserved as DNA: 42 bases, with reading frame beginning at the first base.